These T cell receptor beta chains were read from a single sample in a study of early T cells in non-severe SARS-CoV-2 infection. Each CDR3 protein gets one entry after TCRdb re-called the 5' RACE reads with MiXCR. The top ten hold over 4% of the sample, which has approximately 56,000 distinct CDR3 sequences, roughly 16% seen once. The source was whole blood, collected at baseline. The receptors derive from an adult who was a healthcare worker with PCR-confirmed SARS-CoV-2 infection or an uninfected control (not recorded which). Each CDR3 is given with its conserved first and last residue. The order of the fields is V gene, clone size, D gene, J gene, CDR3 DNA, CDR3 protein. The D gene is left open where the match is weak. Rows give clone size only sometimes, using once, few, many, or a class for an expanded clone.

V gene: TRBV4-1
clone size: few
D gene: .
J gene: TRBJ1-2
CDR3 DNA: TGCGCCAGCAGCTCGTCAGGGGCCTATGGCTACACCTTC
CDR3 protein: CASSSSGAYGYTF

V gene: TRBV21-1
clone size: many
D gene: .
J gene: TRBJ1-1
CDR3 DNA: TGTGCCAGCAGCAAAGACAGGGGTGGTAGTACTGAAGCTTTCTTT
CDR3 protein: CASSKDRGGSTEAFF

V gene: TRBV11-2
clone size: few
D gene: .
J gene: TRBJ2-3
CDR3 DNA: TGTGCCAGCAGCCCGGGACTCCAATACACAGATACGCAGTATTTT
CDR3 protein: CASSPGLQYTDTQYF

V gene: TRBV11-2
clone size: few
D gene: TRBD1
J gene: TRBJ2-7
CDR3 DNA: TGTGCCAGCAGCTTAACGGGACAGGGGACCTACGAGCAGTACTTC
CDR3 protein: CASSLTGQGTYEQYF

V gene: TRBV20-1
clone size: few
D gene: .
J gene: TRBJ1-1
CDR3 DNA: TGCAGTGCTAGAGATTGGGCAGGGGAAAACACTGAAGCTTTCTTT
CDR3 protein: CSARDWAGENTEAFF

V gene: TRBV7-3
clone size: .
D gene: .
J gene: TRBJ2-5
CDR3 DNA: TGTGCCAGCAGCTACGGCGCCGGAGAGACCCAGTACTTC
CDR3 protein: CASSYGAGETQYF

V gene: TRBV12-3/TRBV12-4
clone size: .
D gene: .
J gene: TRBJ2-7
CDR3 DNA: TGTGCCAGCACGCGGTTCATTGGCTACGAGCAGTACTTC
CDR3 protein: CASTRFIGYEQYF

V gene: TRBV7-9
clone size: .
D gene: .
J gene: TRBJ1-4
CDR3 DNA: TGTGCCAGCAGCTTGGGGTGGGACATAGCGAATGAAAAACTGTTTTTT
CDR3 protein: CASSLGWDIANEKLFF

V gene: TRBV20-1
clone size: many
D gene: TRBD1
J gene: TRBJ2-7
CDR3 DNA: TGCAGTGCCCCCGGACAGGGGGCTGGCGAGCAGTACTTC
CDR3 protein: CSAPGQGAGEQYF

V gene: TRBV18
clone size: .
D gene: .
J gene: TRBJ1-3
CDR3 DNA: TGTGCCAGCTCACCAGAACTCAGAGGAAACACCATATATTTT
CDR3 protein: CASSPELRGNTIYF

V gene: TRBV4-1
clone size: .
D gene: TRBD2
J gene: TRBJ2-1
CDR3 DNA: TGCGCCAGCAGCCTAGTGAGCGGGAACAATGAGCAGTTCTTC
CDR3 protein: CASSLVSGNNEQFF

V gene: TRBV9
clone size: few
D gene: .
J gene: TRBJ2-7
CDR3 DNA: TGTGCCAGCAGCCCCAAACAGGGAAGCTCCTACGAGCAGTACTTC
CDR3 protein: CASSPKQGSSYEQYF

V gene: TRBV12-5
clone size: many
D gene: TRBD1
J gene: TRBJ2-2
CDR3 DNA: TGTGCTAGTGGTTTGAAGACAGGGGCGGCCGGGGAGCTGTTTTTT
CDR3 protein: CASGLKTGAAGELFF

V gene: TRBV27
clone size: medium-sized
D gene: TRBD2
J gene: TRBJ2-1
CDR3 DNA: TGTGCCAGCAGTTTACTAGGTTATCTAGCGGCAAGCTCCTACAATGAGCAGTTCTTC
CDR3 protein: CASSLLGYLAASSYNEQFF

V gene: TRBV18
clone size: many
D gene: TRBD2
J gene: TRBJ2-7
CDR3 DNA: TGTGCCAGCTCACTCATTCGGGGGGGACTCTCCTACGAGCAGTACTTC
CDR3 protein: CASSLIRGGLSYEQYF

V gene: TRBV7-3
clone size: many
D gene: .
J gene: TRBJ1-4
CDR3 DNA: TGTGCCAGCAGCAAAAGGATTGGCGAAAAACTGTTTTTT
CDR3 protein: CASSKRIGEKLFF

V gene: TRBV12-3/TRBV12-4
clone size: many
D gene: .
J gene: TRBJ2-1
CDR3 DNA: TGTGCCAGCAGTTTAACGGAAGAGCAGTTCTTC
CDR3 protein: CASSLTEEQFF

V gene: TRBV11-2
clone size: few
D gene: .
J gene: TRBJ1-1
CDR3 DNA: TGTGCCAGCAGATTTTCCCAGAGAAATCTAAAGGGAGCTTTCTTT
CDR3 protein: CASRFSQRNLKGAFF

V gene: TRBV6-6
clone size: .
D gene: .
J gene: TRBJ1-5
CDR3 DNA: TGTGCCAGCAGTTACTCAGGGTATAGCAATCAGCCCCAGCATTTT
CDR3 protein: CASSYSGYSNQPQHF

V gene: TRBV30
clone size: .
D gene: .
J gene: TRBJ2-3
CDR3 DNA: TGTGCCTGGAGCGAAACAGATACGCAGTATTTT
CDR3 protein: CAWSETDTQYF

V gene: TRBV2
clone size: .
D gene: .
J gene: TRBJ2-3
CDR3 DNA: TGTGCCAGCATGTACACAGATACGCAGTATTTT
CDR3 protein: CASMYTDTQYF

V gene: TRBV10-3
clone size: many
D gene: .
J gene: TRBJ2-7
CDR3 DNA: TGTGCCATCAGTGGGGACAACTCCTACGAGCAGTACTTC
CDR3 protein: CAISGDNSYEQYF

V gene: TRBV5-1
clone size: .
D gene: TRBD2
J gene: TRBJ2-3
CDR3 DNA: TGCGCCAGCAGCCCCATAGCGGGGTTTGGAACAGATACGCAGTATTTT
CDR3 protein: CASSPIAGFGTDTQYF

V gene: TRBV3-1
clone size: many
D gene: TRBD2
J gene: TRBJ2-1
CDR3 DNA: TGTGCCAGCAGCCACCGTAGCGGGAGTGACTACAATGAGCAGTTCTTC
CDR3 protein: CASSHRSGSDYNEQFF

V gene: TRBV20-1
clone size: many
D gene: TRBD2
J gene: TRBJ2-7
CDR3 DNA: TGCAGTGCTAATGGACTAGCGGATCCCTACGAGCAGTACTTC
CDR3 protein: CSANGLADPYEQYF

V gene: TRBV25-1
clone size: .
D gene: .
J gene: TRBJ1-1
CDR3 DNA: TGTGCCAGCAGTGATTTTGTGGGCACTGAAGCTTTCTTT
CDR3 protein: CASSDFVGTEAFF

V gene: TRBV28
clone size: few
D gene: TRBD2
J gene: TRBJ2-1
CDR3 DNA: TGTGCCAGCAGAAGCGGGAGCTCCTACAATGAGCAGTTCTTC
CDR3 protein: CASRSGSSYNEQFF

V gene: TRBV7-6
clone size: .
D gene: .
J gene: TRBJ2-1
CDR3 DNA: TGTGCCAGCAGCTTAGCGCCGTCCGCATCCTACAATGAGCAGTTCTTC
CDR3 protein: CASSLAPSASYNEQFF

V gene: TRBV5-1
clone size: few
D gene: .
J gene: TRBJ1-5
CDR3 DNA: TGCGCCAGCAGCGCTGATGGACAGCCGAATCAGCCCCAGCATTTT
CDR3 protein: CASSADGQPNQPQHF

V gene: TRBV5-6
clone size: few
D gene: TRBD1
J gene: TRBJ2-7
CDR3 DNA: TGTGCCAGCAGTGCGGACAGGGTCGACGAGCAGTACTTC
CDR3 protein: CASSADRVDEQYF

V gene: TRBV10-3
clone size: few
D gene: TRBD1
J gene: TRBJ2-3
CDR3 DNA: TGTGCCATTTCCGCCTCAGGGGGACCGACAGATACGCAGTATTTT
CDR3 protein: CAISASGGPTDTQYF

V gene: TRBV5-1
clone size: .
D gene: TRBD2
J gene: TRBJ2-3
CDR3 DNA: TGCGCCAGCAGCCTTATAGCGGGGGATGATACGCAGTATTTT
CDR3 protein: CASSLIAGDDTQYF

V gene: TRBV19
clone size: few
D gene: .
J gene: TRBJ2-3
CDR3 DNA: TGTGCCAGTAGGAAACAGGTGCCCACAGATACGCAGTATTTT
CDR3 protein: CASRKQVPTDTQYF